This TCR beta chain originates from a study of beta chain features in type 1 diabetes. Whole-study findings and limits: The naive, central memory and Treg TCRB repertoires looked more alike in patients than they did in healthy donors. Patients with Type 1 diabetes showed moderately but significantly shorter TCRB CDR3s in all four CD4+ subsets. Shorter templates might be favored by PCR, and equally so in patients and in controls.

Expressed TCRB transcripts got sequenced, as all isolated RNA was reverse transcribed. Data came from immunoSEQ multiplex PCR; TCRdb stores just in-frame clones and leaves some out. Found here are under 250,000 clones, approximately 15% of them singletons; the top ten hold 0.019%. Comment on this clone: The antigen is undetermined.

The CDR3 runs to 14 residues. CDR1 is SQVTM and CDR2 is ANQGSEA in the germline V gene. The V gene end was trimmed by 4 bases and the J gene end by 1 base; junction bases not matched to a gene: 4. V usage is TRBV29-1 and J usage is TRBJ2-5; 9 positions agree with TRBD1. The TCR was taken from a man aged 25-40 years with type 1 diabetes. Specimen: naive CD4+ T cells from blood. CDR3 loop: CSVGRDRVQETQYF. DNA of the CDR3: TGCAGCGTTGGCCGGGACAGGGTCCAAGAGACCCAGTACTTC.